The entry that follows covers one T cell receptor beta chain sequence. The data derive from a study of shared clonotypes between healthy human individuals. Study as a whole: Two female and a few male donors aged 18 to 49 were enrolled.

It was CD45RO-negative cells, positively selected for CCR7, that made up naive CD8 cells, with terminally differentiated effector memory CD45RA+ cells excluded. Healthy HIV-negative adults without recent acute infections or vaccinations served as donors. The V and J ends lost 0 bases and 0 bases, in that order; junction bases with no gene match: 5. Germline CDR1 and CDR2: SGHAT and FQNNGV. This CDR3 has 17 amino acids. Replicate PCRs from sorted subsets contained roughly 200 ng DNA, which is 30,000 to 35,000 T cell genomes. Original processing methods: From ImmunoSEQ came sequences covering only the junction and carrying no quality scores, so filtering differed. Only in-frame clones appear in the TCRdb table, and some are missing; sequencing was by immunoSEQ multiplex PCR. The V and J calls and clone size were taken over from that table, and D and trimming were inferred from the DNA. The table lists about 820,000 clones, more than 85% of them singletons.

This TCR derives from a man aged 25-45 years in good health. The V and J genes are TRBV11-2 and TRBJ2-3; 8 bases align to TRBD2. Material for sequencing was naive CD8+ T cells sorted from blood. The CDR3 coding sequence is TGTGCCAGCAGCTTAGATCAACTAGCGGTTAGCACAGATACGCAGTATTTT. This translates into CASSLDQLAVSTDTQYF.